This T cell receptor (beta chain) stems from a study of cytotoxic CD8 clonotypes in ibrutinib-treated CLL. About the research overall: Investigators reported some 24 partial and 2 complete responses; after median roughly 63 months, roughly 14 patients remained remitted and approximately twelve progressed. Broader study findings: Treatment left the uncommon public clonotypes either contracted or stable in frequency.

A few counts support this clone. Its antigen is not identified. Only in-frame clones appear in the TCRdb table, and some are missing; sequencing was by immunoSEQ multiplex PCR. Counted here are about 160,000 clones, under 90% occurring once; the ten biggest clones make up about 4.5%. This CDR3 comprises 15 residues. CDR1 and CDR2 (germline): SGHAT, FQNNGV. V was pared by 0 bases and J by 3 bases, with 12 bases between. The sample in question was PBMCs, obtained after 24 months of ibrutinib treatment. This receptor was obtained from a human donor with chronic lymphocytic leukemia. The V call is TRBV11-2, the J call TRBJ2-7; D is unclear. The CDR3 coding sequence is TGTGCCAGCAGCTTAGAGGTAGACTCATACTACGAGCAGTACTTC. It yields the protein CASSLEVDSYYEQYF.